The present T cell receptor beta chain was sequenced within a study of T cells after yellow fever vaccination. Whole-study context: Preparation of fractions with low cell numbers was performed using SMART-Seq v4 Ultra Low Input. Findings and caveats of the study: Weaker overall was a secondary response that nonetheless peaked faster, on day 5 versus 15.

This CDR3 region has 15 residues. V lost 6 bases and J 2 bases, leaving 14 bases between the germline ends. In germline, CDR1 is SNHLY, CDR2 FYNNEI. Making TCR cDNA involved 5'RACE template switching, which added UMIs and a universal primer site. TCRdb recomputed calls from the 5' RACE reads with MiXCR, one row per CDR3 protein. Among about 170,000 distinct CDR3 sequences listed, 6.2% were seen once. This clonotype was seen only a few times. The antigen is undetermined. The sequencing here drew on CD4+ T cells sorted from PBMCs, taken on the day of the first yellow fever vaccination. V and J are TRBV2 and TRBJ1-5, with unresolved D. The receptor's source is a man younger than 35 who received the YFV17D yellow fever vaccine. The DNA of the CDR3 is TGTGCCAGCAGGGAACGGATTGGGGGCAATCAGCCCCAGCATTTT. Protein sequence: CASRERIGGNQPQHF.